This TCR beta chain is from a study of HIV-infected patients and healthy controls. Alpha and beta constant-region primers primed reverse transcription of approximately 500 ng RNA. Separate chain-specific third strand synthesis with multiplexing indices produced the alpha and beta libraries. Priming off the SP2 site generated the second strand. MiXCR, run by TCRdb on the 5' RACE reads, gives a single entry per CDR3 protein. The repertoire holds 6,600 or so distinct CDR3 sequences, with around 9% as singletons. Antiretroviral therapy had run roughly three months, about 14 weeks, before follow-up blood collection. Whole blood was used without fractionation, so all unsorted peripheral T cells were included. The V gene's germline CDR1 is MGHRA and CDR2 YSYEKL. V shed 3 bases and J 3 bases; nucleotides not matched to a gene: 6. The CDR3 contains 17 residues.

V and J are TRBV4-1 and TRBJ2-2, with 11 nucleotides matching TRBD1. The sequences come from blood, collected during antiretroviral therapy. The TCR originated in an adult with HIV infection. This chain's CDR3 is CASSQRGTGGDTGELFF. CDR3 nucleotides: TGCGCCAGCAGCCAGAGGGGGACAGGGGGAGACACCGGGGAGCTGTTTTTT.